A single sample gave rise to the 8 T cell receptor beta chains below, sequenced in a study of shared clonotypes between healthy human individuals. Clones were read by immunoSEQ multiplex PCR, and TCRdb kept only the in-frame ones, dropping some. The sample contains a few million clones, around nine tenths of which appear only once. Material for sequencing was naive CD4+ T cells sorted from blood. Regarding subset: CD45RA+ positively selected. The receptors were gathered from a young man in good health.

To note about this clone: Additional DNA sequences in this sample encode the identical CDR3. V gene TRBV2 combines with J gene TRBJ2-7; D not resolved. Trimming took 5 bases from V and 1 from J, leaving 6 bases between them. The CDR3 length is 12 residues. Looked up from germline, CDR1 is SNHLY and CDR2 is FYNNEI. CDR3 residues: CASSYSSYEQYF. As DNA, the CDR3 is TGTGCCAGCAGTTACAGTTCCTACGAGCAGTACTTC. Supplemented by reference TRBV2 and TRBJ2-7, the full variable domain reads EPEVTQTPSHQVTQMGQEVILRCVPISNHLYFYWYRQILGQKVEFLVSFYNNEISEKSEIFDDQFSVERPDGSNFTLKIRSTKLEDSAMYFCASSYSSYEQYFGPGTRLTVT.

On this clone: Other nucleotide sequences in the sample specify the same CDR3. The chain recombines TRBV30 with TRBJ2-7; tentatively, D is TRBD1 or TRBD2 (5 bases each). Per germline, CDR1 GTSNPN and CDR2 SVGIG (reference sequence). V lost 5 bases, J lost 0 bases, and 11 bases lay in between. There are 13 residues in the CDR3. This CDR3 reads CAWSLRGSYEQYF. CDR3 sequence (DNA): TGTGCCTGGTCGCTGAGGGGCTCCTACGAGCAGTACTTC.

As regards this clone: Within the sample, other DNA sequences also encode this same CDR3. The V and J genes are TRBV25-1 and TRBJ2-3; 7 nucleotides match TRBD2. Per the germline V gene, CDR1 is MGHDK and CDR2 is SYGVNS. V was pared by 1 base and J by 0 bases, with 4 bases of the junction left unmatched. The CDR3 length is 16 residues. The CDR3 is CASSEWGGGSTDTQYF. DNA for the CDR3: TGTGCCAGCAGTGAATGGGGCGGGGGAAGCACAGATACGCAGTATTTT.

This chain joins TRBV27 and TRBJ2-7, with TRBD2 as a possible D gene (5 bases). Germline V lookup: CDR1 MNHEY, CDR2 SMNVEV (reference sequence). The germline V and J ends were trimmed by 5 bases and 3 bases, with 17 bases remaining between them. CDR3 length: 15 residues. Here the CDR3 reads CASSLGLAPNYEQYF. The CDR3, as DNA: TGTGCCAGCAGTCTAGGACTGGCACCTAACTACGAGCAGTACTTC.

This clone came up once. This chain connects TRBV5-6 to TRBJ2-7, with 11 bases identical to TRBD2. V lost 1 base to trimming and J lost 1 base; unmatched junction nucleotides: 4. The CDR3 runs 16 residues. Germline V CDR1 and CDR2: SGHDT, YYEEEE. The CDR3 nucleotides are TGTGCCAGCAGCTTGAGTAGCGGGGGGGCATCCTACGAGCAGTACTTC. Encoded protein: CASSLSSGGASYEQYF.

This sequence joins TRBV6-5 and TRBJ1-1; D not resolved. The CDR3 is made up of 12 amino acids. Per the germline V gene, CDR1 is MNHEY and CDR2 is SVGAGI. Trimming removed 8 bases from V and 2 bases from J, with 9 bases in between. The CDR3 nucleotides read TGTGCCAGCTCCAGACTAAACACTGAAGCTTTCTTT. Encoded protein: CASSRLNTEAFF.

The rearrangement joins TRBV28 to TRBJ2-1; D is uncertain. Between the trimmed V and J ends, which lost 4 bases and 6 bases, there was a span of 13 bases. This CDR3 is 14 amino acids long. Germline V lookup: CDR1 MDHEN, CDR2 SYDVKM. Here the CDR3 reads CASSSGSMGNEQFF. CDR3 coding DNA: TGTGCCAGCAGTTCCGGGTCCATGGGCAATGAGCAGTTCTTC.

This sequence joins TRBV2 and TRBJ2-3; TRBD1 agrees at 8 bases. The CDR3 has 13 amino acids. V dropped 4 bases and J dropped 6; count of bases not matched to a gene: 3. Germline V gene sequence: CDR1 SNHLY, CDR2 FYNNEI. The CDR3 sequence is CASSGDRPDTQYF. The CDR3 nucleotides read TGTGCCAGCAGTGGGGACAGGCCGGATACGCAGTATTTT.